The 24 T cell receptor beta chains below come from one sample, sequenced in a study of cytomegalovirus exposure and HLA in healthy donors. Profiling relied on immunoSEQ multiplex PCR, and the TCRdb table lists in-frame clones only, not all of them. The sample has about 56,000 clones; almost 97% are singletons. Sequencing was done on a sample of PBMCs. The receptors shown here come from a woman younger than 35 in good health and CMV-seronegative.

The rearrangement links TRBV7-9 to TRBJ2-2, with a weak D call TRBD2 (6 bases). Looked up from germline, CDR1 is SEHNR and CDR2 is FQNEAQ (reference sequence). The length of the CDR3 is 16 residues. Between the trimmed V and J ends, which lost 7 bases and 1 base, there was a span of 16 bases. The CDR3 here is CASTHGGGQNTGELFF. The CDR3 DNA sequence: TGTGCCAGCACCCACGGGGGTGGACAGAACACCGGGGAGCTGTTTTTT. The full variable domain, in which reference TRBV7-9 and TRBJ2-2 provide the parts outside the CDR3, is DTGVSQNPRHKITKRGQNVTFRCDPISEHNRLYWYRQTLGQGPEFLTYFQNEAQLEKSRLLSDRFSAERPKGSFSTLEIQRTEQGDSAMYLCASTHGGGQNTGELFFGEGSRLTVL.

The rearrangement uses TRBV4-1 and TRBJ1-4, with 8 bases identical to TRBD1. This CDR3 is 15 amino acids long. Per the germline V gene, CDR1 is MGHRA and CDR2 is YSYEKL. V was clipped by 5 bases and J by 8 bases; unmatched bases: 10. The CDR3 region is CASSTPTGVEEKLFF. The CDR3 DNA reads TGCGCCAGCAGCACCCCGACAGGGGTAGAAGAAAAACTGTTTTTT.

The V call is TRBV5-6, the J call TRBJ1-2; TRBD1 matches at 7 bases. Germline V gene lookup returns CDR1 SGHDT and CDR2 YYEEEE. Trimming at V came to 4 bases and at J to 4 bases, leaving 13 bases not matched to a gene. The CDR3 length is 16 residues. CDR3 sequence reads: CASSPRYMTGLYGYTF. The CDR3 DNA reads as TGTGCCAGCAGCCCCCGGTACATGACAGGGCTCTATGGCTACACCTTC.

The chain has TRBV7-9 and TRBJ1-1; the D gene is possibly TRBD1 (6 bases). CDR3 size: 16 residues. Germline-derived CDR1 and CDR2 are SEHNR and FQNEAQ (reference sequence). Trimming stripped 5 bases from V and 4 bases from J, with 20 bases between. The CDR3 DNA sequence: TGTGCCAGCAGCCCAAAGGAGGACAGATGGAGCACTGAAGCTTTCTTT. It encodes CASSPKEDRWSTEAFF. The whole variable domain, remainder taken from reference TRBV7-9 and TRBJ1-1, is DTGVSQNPRHKITKRGQNVTFRCDPISEHNRLYWYRQTLGQGPEFLTYFQNEAQLEKSRLLSDRFSAERPKGSFSTLEIQRTEQGDSAMYLCASSPKEDRWSTEAFFGQGTRLTVV.

The chain links TRBV5-4 to TRBJ1-6; D is unclear. The CDR3 totals 17 residues. Germline V gene sequence: CDR1 SGHNT, CDR2 YYREEE (reference sequence). The ends were cut back, 0 bases at V and 6 bases at J, with 16 bases in the middle. The CDR3 DNA reads as TGTGCCAGCAGCTTGGACGGCCGGTCGGGTTTTAATTCACCCCTCCACTTT. This encodes CASSLDGRSGFNSPLHF. Using reference TRBV5-4 and TRBJ1-6 for the parts outside the CDR3, the full variable domain is ETGVTQSPTHLIKTRGQQVTLRCSSQSGHNTVSWYQQALGQGPQFIFQYYREEENGRGNFPPRFSGLQFPNYSSELNVNALELDDSALYLCASSLDGRSGFNSPLHFGNGTRLTVT.

The V call is TRBV19, the J call TRBJ1-5, with 9 bases aligning to TRBD1. V shed 5 bases, J shed 8 bases, and the junction held 10 bases outside the gene matches. The V gene's germline CDR1 is LNHDA and CDR2 SQIVND (reference sequence). This CDR3 contains 15 residues. CDR3 DNA: TGTGCCAGTAGTGCTAAACAGGGGGCGTGGGAGCCCCAGCATTTT. Its translation: CASSAKQGAWEPQHF.

The V gene is TRBV2, the J gene TRBJ2-5; possible D gene TRBD1, 6 bases. This CDR3 has 14 amino acids. V gave up 6 bases and J gave up 1 base, with 12 bases separating them. Per the germline V gene, CDR1 is SNHLY and CDR2 is FYNNEI. The CDR3 loop reads CASRGAGPQETQYF. The CDR3 bases are TGTGCCAGCAGGGGGGCAGGACCCCAAGAGACCCAGTACTTC.

The rearrangement links TRBV5-4 to TRBJ2-1; TRBD2 matches 7 bases. The germline gives CDR1 SGHNT, CDR2 YYREEE (reference sequence). V trimming: 7 bases; J trimming: 3 bases; junction bases outside the gene matches: 7. This CDR3 has 14 residues. The DNA for the CDR3 is TGTGCCAGCGGCTGGGAGGGGCTCTACAATGAGCAGTTCTTC. Its protein product is CASGWEGLYNEQFF.

The chain couples TRBV10-3 to TRBJ2-7, with TRBD1 matching 9 bases. V shed 9 bases and J 2 bases; nucleotides not matched to a gene: 8. This CDR3 is 14 amino acids long. Germline CDR1 and CDR2: ENHRY and SYGVKD. CDR3: CAISSGQGPYEQYF. CDR3 sequence (DNA): TGTGCCATAAGCTCGGGACAGGGTCCCTACGAGCAGTACTTC.

The chain carries TRBV7-9 and TRBJ2-7; 9 nucleotides agree with TRBD1. This CDR3 contains 14 residues. With V trimmed by 5 bases and J by 4 bases, 6 bases remained unmatched. Germline-derived CDR1 and CDR2 are SEHNR and FQNEAQ (reference sequence). The CDR3 is CASSPGTGSYEQYF. CDR3 sequence (DNA): TGTGCCAGCAGCCCGGGGACAGGGTCATACGAGCAGTACTTC.

The gene calls are TRBV7-2 and TRBJ2-7; no clear D gene. Germline V lookup: CDR1 SGHTA, CDR2 FQGNSA. Trimming shortened V by 1 base and J by 7 bases, and 8 bases separated the two germline ends. The CDR3 extends over 12 amino acids. CDR3 nucleotide sequence: TGTGCCAGCAGCTTAGGGCCCGGGGAGCAGTACTTC. This sequence encodes CASSLGPGEQYF.

V usage is TRBV5-4 and J usage is TRBJ2-5; possible D gene TRBD2, 7 bases. This CDR3 comprises 14 residues. Trimming cost V 6 bases and J 5 bases, with 17 bases left between them. Germline values: CDR1 SGHNT, CDR2 YYREEE (reference sequence). The CDR3 protein is CASTGRGPGETQYF. In nucleotides, the CDR3 is TGTGCCAGCACCGGGCGGGGGCCGGGGGAGACCCAGTACTTC. Combining the CDR3 with reference TRBV5-4 and TRBJ2-5 gives the whole variable domain ETGVTQSPTHLIKTRGQQVTLRCSSQSGHNTVSWYQQALGQGPQFIFQYYREEENGRGNFPPRFSGLQFPNYSSELNVNALELDDSALYLCASTGRGPGETQYFGPGTRLLVL.

This chain joins TRBV19 and TRBJ1-5; tentatively, D is TRBD1 (5 bases). Trimming took 3 bases from V and 2 from J, leaving 11 bases between them. The CDR3 loop spans 15 amino acids. Germline V lookup: CDR1 LNHDA, CDR2 SQIVND (reference sequence). As DNA, the CDR3 is TGTGCCAGTAGTATGGGGGGAAGTGGCAATCAGCCCCAGCATTTT. Its translation: CASSMGGSGNQPQHF.

This chain uses TRBV30 with TRBJ2-1, with 8 bases aligning to TRBD1. The CDR3 has 14 residues. V lost 5 bases to trimming and J lost 5 bases; unmatched junction nucleotides: 8. Per germline, CDR1 GTSNPN and CDR2 SVGIG (reference sequence). The CDR3 sequence: CAWGTGRLDNEQFF. The CDR3 DNA reads as TGTGCCTGGGGGACAGGCAGATTGGACAATGAGCAGTTCTTC.

This clone came up a few times. The chain carries TRBV28 and TRBJ2-3; 8 bases are shared with TRBD2. The germline CDR1 and CDR2 sequences are MDHEN and SYDVKM. This CDR3 comprises 16 residues. Trimming at V came to 4 bases and at J to 6 bases, leaving 12 bases not matched to a gene. In DNA, the CDR3 is TGTGCCAGCAGTTCCCCGGGGGGGGCAGGGAGGGATACGCAGTATTTT. This encodes CASSSPGGAGRDTQYF.

The gene calls are TRBV11-2 and TRBJ2-7; D gene uncertain. V was pared by 4 bases and J by 6 bases, with 16 bases between. CDR1 and CDR2 from the germline V gene are SGHAT and FQNNGV. The CDR3 has 14 residues. The CDR3 bases are TGTGCCAGCAGCTACCACGTCGGTTATGCCGAGCAGTACTTC. Protein: CASSYHVGYAEQYF.

V usage is TRBV6-6 and J usage is TRBJ1-1; 7 nucleotides match TRBD1. CDR1 MNHNY and CDR2 SVGAGI come from the germline V gene (reference sequence). With 6 bases clipped from V and 11 bases from J, the junction kept 12 bases outside the gene matches. The length of the CDR3 is 13 residues. DNA for the CDR3: TGTGCCAGCAGCCGACAGGGTGGTTTCGAGGCTTTCTTT. Translating gives CASSRQGGFEAFF.

The V gene is TRBV28, the J gene TRBJ2-7; 8 nucleotides align to TRBD2. CDR1 and CDR2 (germline): MDHEN, SYDVKM. The junction had 6 bases not matched to a gene; V was cut back by 3 bases and J by 2 bases. This CDR3 comprises 15 residues. CDR3 in amino acids: CASSFPGGGTYEQYF. CDR3 nucleotides: TGTGCCAGCAGTTTCCCCGGGGGGGGAACCTACGAGCAGTACTTC.

The V call is TRBV5-6, the J call TRBJ2-7, with unresolved D. The CDR3 is 13 residues long. Between the trimmed V and J ends, which lost 3 bases and 0 bases, there was a span of 7 bases. The V gene's germline CDR1 is SGHDT and CDR2 YYEEEE. In nucleotides, the CDR3 is TGTGCCAGCAGCTCCACAAGCTCCTACGAGCAGTACTTC. Protein: CASSSTSSYEQYF.

The chain has TRBV30 and TRBJ2-7, with TRBD2 as a possible D gene (5 bases). The CDR3 is 14 amino acids. In germline, CDR1 is GTSNPN, CDR2 SVGIG (reference sequence). With 3 bases removed from V and 7 bases from J, the gap between germline ends came to 19 bases. CDR3 nucleotide sequence: TGTGCCTGGAGGGGGAGCGGCAGGTTAAGGGAGCAGTACTTC. Its translation is CAWRGSGRLREQYF.

This clone was recorded once. This chain uses TRBV19 with TRBJ1-1; D call uncertain. CDR1 is LNHDA and CDR2 is SQIVND in the germline V gene (reference sequence). CDR3 length: 16 amino acids. V dropped 6 bases and J dropped 0 bases, with 17 bases sitting between them. In DNA form, the CDR3 reads TGTGCCAGTAGCGATGGAGATTACGAGGTGAACACTGAAGCTTTCTTT. Translating gives CASSDGDYEVNTEAFF. The entire variable domain, with the rest obtained from reference TRBV19 and TRBJ1-1, is as follows: DGGITQSPKYLFRKEGQNVTLSCEQNLNHDAMYWYRQDPGQGLRLIYYSQIVNDFQKGDIAEGYSVSREKKESFPLTVTSAQKNPTAFYLCASSDGDYEVNTEAFFGQGTRLTVV.

This clone showed up just once. The chain carries TRBV10-2 and TRBJ1-4; TRBD1 matches 11 bases. V was pared by 2 bases and J by 8 bases, with 4 bases of the junction left unmatched. This CDR3 region has 15 residues. Germline CDR1 and CDR2: WSHSY and SAAADI. This CDR3 is CASSERGQGGEKLFF. In DNA, the CDR3 is TGCGCCAGCAGTGAGCGGGGACAGGGGGGGGAAAAACTGTTTTTT.

The chain combines TRBV5-4 with TRBJ1-2, with D maybe TRBD1 (6 bases). The germline V and J ends were trimmed by 4 bases and 0 bases, with 22 bases remaining between them. CDR1 and CDR2 from the germline V gene are SGHNT and YYREEE (reference sequence). The CDR3 spans 18 residues. The CDR3, as DNA: TGTGCCAGCAGCCCTAACGTGAGATACAGGGCCTCTAACTATGGCTACACCTTC. Encoded protein: CASSPNVRYRASNYGYTF.

This clone was picked up one time. The gene calls are TRBV4-3 and TRBJ2-1, with 7 bases identical to TRBD2. Germline V CDR1 and CDR2: LGHNA, YSLEER. The J segment lost 2 bases and the V segment lost 1 base, leaving 5 bases of the junction unmatched. This CDR3 contains 16 residues. DNA for the CDR3: TGCGCCAGCAGCCAAGGGTCTAGCGGTACCTACAATGAGCAGTTCTTC. Translating gives CASSQGSSGTYNEQFF.